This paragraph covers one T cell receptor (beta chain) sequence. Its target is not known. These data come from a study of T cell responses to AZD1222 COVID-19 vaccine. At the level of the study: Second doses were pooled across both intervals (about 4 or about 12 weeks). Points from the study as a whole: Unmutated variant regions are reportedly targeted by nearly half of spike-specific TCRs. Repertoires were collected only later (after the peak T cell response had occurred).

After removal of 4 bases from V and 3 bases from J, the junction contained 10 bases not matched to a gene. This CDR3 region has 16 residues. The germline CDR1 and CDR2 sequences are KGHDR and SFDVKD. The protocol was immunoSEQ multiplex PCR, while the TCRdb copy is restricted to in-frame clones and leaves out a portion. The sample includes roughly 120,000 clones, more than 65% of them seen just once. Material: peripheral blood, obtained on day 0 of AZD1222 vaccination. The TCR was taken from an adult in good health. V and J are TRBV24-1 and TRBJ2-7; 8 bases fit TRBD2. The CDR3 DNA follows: TGTGCCACCAGTGAGTTCATCAGCGGGAGCAACTACGAGCAGTACTTC. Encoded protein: CATSEFISGSNYEQYF.